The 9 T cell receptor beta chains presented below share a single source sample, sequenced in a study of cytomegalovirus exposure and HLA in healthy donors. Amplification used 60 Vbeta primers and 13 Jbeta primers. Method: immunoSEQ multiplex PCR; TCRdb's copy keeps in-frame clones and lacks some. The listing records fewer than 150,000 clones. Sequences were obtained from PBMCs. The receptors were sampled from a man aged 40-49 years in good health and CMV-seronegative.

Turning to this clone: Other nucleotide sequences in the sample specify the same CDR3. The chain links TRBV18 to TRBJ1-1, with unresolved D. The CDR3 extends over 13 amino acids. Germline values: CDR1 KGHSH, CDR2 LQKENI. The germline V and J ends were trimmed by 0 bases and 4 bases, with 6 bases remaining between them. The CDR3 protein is CASSPPGGTEAFF. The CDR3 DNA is TGTGCCAGCTCACCACCGGGAGGCACTGAAGCTTTCTTT.

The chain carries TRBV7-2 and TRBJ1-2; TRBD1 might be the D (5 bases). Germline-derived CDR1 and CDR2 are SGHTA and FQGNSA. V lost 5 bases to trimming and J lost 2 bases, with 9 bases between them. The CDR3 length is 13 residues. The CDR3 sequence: CASSPDRNYGYTF. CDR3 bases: TGTGCCAGCAGCCCCGACAGAAACTATGGCTACACCTTC.

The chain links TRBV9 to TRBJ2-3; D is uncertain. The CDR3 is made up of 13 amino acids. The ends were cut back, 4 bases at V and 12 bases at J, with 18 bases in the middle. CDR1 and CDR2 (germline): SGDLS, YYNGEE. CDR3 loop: CASSSRVERLQYF. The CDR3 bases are TGTGCCAGCAGCTCCCGAGTGGAGAGACTCCAGTATTTT. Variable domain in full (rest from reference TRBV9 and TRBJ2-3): DSGVTQTPKHLITATGQRVTLRCSPRSGDLSVYWYQQSLDQGLQFLIQYYNGEERAKGNILERFSAQQFPDLHSELNLSSLELGDSALYFCASSSRVERLQYFGPGTRLTVL.

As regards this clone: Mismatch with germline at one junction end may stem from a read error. CDR3 sequence reads: CASTNQETQYF. CDR3 nucleotides: TGTGCCAGCACCAACCAGGAGACCCAGTACTTC. The chain employs TRBV11-2 and TRBJ2-5; D unclear. The CDR3 extends over 11 amino acids. Germline lookup yields CDR1 SGHAT and CDR2 FQNNGV. The full variable domain, completed using reference TRBV11-2 and TRBJ2-5, is EAGVAQSPRYKIIEKRQSVAFWCNPISGHATLYWYQQILGQGPKLLIQFQNNGVVDDSQLPKDRFSAERLKGVDSTLKIQPAKLEDSAVYLCASTNQETQYFGPGTRLLVL.

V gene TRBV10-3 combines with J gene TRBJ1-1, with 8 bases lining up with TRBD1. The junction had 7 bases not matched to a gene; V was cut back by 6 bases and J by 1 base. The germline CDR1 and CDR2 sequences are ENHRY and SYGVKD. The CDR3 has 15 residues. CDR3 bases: TGTGCCATCAGCGACGGACAGGGACGGAACACTGAAGCTTTCTTT. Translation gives CAISDGQGRNTEAFF.

The CDR3 nucleotides read TGCGCCAGCAGCCAAGAAGACGGGGTGGCAGATACGCAGTATTTT. Its translation: CASSQEDGVADTQYF. This chain connects TRBV4-1 to TRBJ2-3, with D tentatively TRBD2 (5 bases). The CDR3 consists of 15 residues. Trimming took 0 bases from V and 4 from J, leaving 11 bases between them. Germline V lookup: CDR1 MGHRA, CDR2 YSYEKL.

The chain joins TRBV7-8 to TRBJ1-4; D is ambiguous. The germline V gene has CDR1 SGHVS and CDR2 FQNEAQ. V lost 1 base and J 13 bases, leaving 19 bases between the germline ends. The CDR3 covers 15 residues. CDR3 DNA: TGTGCCAGCAGCTTAGTGGCGGTTCAAGTCGATAGACTGTTTTTT. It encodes CASSLVAVQVDRLFF.

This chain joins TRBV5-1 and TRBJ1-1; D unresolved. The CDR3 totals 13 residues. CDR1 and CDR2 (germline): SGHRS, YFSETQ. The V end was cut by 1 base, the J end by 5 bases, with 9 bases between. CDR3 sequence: CASSLSPQTEAFF. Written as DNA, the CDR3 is TGCGCCAGCAGCTTGTCCCCACAGACTGAAGCTTTCTTT.

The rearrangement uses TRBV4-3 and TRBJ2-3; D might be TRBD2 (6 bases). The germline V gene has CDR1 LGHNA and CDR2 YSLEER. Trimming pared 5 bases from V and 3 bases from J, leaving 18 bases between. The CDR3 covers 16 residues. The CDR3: CASSGRVSRGTDTQYF. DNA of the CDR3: TGCGCCAGCAGCGGCAGGGTCTCACGGGGGACAGATACGCAGTATTTT.